This T cell receptor (beta chain) was sequenced for a study of cytomegalovirus exposure and HLA in healthy donors. Concerning this clone: Its antigen is not known.

Study conclusions and caveats: A prior analysis recorded that most TCR beta V segments were productive about 87% or about 30% of the time. Rarity marked most TCR sequences, yet some public TCRs occurred in many donors. Through in vitro validation, three CMV-associated chains were shown to be specific for CMV antigens.

Primers included in the PCR were 60 Vbeta and 13 Jbeta primers. Clones were read by immunoSEQ multiplex PCR, and TCRdb kept only the in-frame ones, dropping some. The table lists under 200,000 clones, around 81% of them singletons. The CDR3 loop spans 15 amino acids. The ends lost 6 bases at V and 1 base at J; junction bases unmatched: 7. The germline CDR1 and CDR2 sequences are MNHEY and SVGAGI. The sequenced material came from PBMCs. V usage is TRBV6-5 and J usage is TRBJ2-3, with 7 bases identical to TRBD1. The TCR sequence derives from a woman in her 30s in good health and CMV-seropositive. CDR3 sequence: CASRETGAGTDTQYF. The CDR3 region has the DNA TGTGCCAGCAGAGAAACAGGGGCCGGCACAGATACGCAGTATTTT.